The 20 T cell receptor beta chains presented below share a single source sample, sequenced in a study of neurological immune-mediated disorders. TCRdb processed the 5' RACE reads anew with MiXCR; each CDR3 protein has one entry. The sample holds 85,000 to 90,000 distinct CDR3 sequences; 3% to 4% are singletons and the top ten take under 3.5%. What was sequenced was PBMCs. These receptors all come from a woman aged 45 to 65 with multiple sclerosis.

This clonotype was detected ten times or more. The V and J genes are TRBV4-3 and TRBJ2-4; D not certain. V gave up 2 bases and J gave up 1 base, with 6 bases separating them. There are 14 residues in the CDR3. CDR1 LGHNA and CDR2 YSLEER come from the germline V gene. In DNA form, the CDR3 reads TGCGCCAGCAGCCAACGGGTGGCCAAAAACATTCAGTACTTC. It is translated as CASSQRVAKNIQYF.

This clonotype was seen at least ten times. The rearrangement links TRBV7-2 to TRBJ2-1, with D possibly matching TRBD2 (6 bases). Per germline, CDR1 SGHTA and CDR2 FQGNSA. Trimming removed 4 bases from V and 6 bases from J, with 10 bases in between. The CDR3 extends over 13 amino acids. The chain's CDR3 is CASSSLAFNEQFF. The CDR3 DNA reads TGTGCCAGCAGCTCGCTAGCGTTCAATGAGCAGTTCTTC.

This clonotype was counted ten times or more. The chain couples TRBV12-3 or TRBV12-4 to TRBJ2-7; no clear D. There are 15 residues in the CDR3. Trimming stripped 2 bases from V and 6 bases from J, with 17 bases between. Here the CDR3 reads CASSLSSGRQREQYF. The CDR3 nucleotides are TGTGCCAGCAGTTTAAGTTCGGGCCGCCAGCGCGAGCAGTACTTC.

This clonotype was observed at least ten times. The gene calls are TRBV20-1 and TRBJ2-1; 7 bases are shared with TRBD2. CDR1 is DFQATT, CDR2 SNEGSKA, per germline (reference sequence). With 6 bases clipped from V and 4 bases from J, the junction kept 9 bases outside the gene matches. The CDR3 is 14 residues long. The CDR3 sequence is CSAASGTNYNEQFF. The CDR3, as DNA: TGCAGTGCCGCTTCCGGGACTAATTACAATGAGCAGTTCTTC.

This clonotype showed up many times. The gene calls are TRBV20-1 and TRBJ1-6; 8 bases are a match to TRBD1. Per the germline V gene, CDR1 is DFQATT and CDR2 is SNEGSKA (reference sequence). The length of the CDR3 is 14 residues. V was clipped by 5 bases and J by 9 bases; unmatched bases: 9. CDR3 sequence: CSAQVGQGASPLHF. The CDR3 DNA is TGCAGTGCTCAAGTCGGGCAGGGGGCTTCACCCCTCCACTTT.

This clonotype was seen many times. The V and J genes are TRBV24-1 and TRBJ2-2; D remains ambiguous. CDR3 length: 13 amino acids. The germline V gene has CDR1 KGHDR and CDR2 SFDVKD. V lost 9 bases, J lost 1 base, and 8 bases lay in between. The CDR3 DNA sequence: TGTGCCACCGGAACAGAGAACACCGGGGAGCTGTTTTTT. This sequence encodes CATGTENTGELFF.

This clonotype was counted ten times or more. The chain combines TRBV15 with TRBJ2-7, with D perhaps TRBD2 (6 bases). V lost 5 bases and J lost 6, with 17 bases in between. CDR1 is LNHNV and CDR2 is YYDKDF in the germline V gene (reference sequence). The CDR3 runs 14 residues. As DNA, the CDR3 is TGTGCCACCAGCCTGACTAGAGGGGAAACCGAGCAGTACTTC. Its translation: CATSLTRGETEQYF.

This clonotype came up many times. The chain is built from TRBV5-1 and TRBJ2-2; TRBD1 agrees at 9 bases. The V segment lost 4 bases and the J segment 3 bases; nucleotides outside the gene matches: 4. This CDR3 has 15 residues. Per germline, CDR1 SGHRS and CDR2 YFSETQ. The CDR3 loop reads CASSRRTGDTGELFF. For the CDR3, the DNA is TGCGCCAGCAGCCGAAGGACAGGGGACACCGGGGAGCTGTTTTTT.

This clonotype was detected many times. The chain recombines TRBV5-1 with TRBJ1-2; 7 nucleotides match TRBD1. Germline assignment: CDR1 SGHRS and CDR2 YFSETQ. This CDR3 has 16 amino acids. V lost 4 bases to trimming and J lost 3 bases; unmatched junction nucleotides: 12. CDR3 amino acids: CASSQNLARGDYGYTF. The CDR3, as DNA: TGCGCCAGCAGCCAGAACCTGGCCAGGGGGGACTATGGCTACACCTTC.

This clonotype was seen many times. The CDR3 region is CASSWSGTTRDTQYF. The CDR3 bases are TGTGCCAGCAGTTGGTCCGGGACTACTCGAGATACGCAGTATTTT. This chain uses TRBV6-2 or TRBV6-3 with TRBJ2-3; 7 bases agree with TRBD2. The junction had 9 bases not matched to a gene; V was cut back by 4 bases and J by 5 bases. Germline V gene data show CDR1 as MNHEY and CDR2 as SVGEGT. The CDR3 has 15 residues.

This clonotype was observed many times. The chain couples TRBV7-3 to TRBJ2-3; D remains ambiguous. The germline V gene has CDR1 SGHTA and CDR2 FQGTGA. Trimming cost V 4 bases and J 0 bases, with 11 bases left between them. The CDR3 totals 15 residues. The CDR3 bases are TGTGCCAGCAGCTCGGGCCGCATTAGCACAGATACGCAGTATTTT. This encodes CASSSGRISTDTQYF.

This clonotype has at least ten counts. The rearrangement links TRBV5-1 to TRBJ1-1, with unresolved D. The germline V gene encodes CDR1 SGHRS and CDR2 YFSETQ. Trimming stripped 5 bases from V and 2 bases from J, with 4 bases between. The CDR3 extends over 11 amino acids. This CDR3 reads CASSINTEAFF. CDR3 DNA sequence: TGCGCCAGCAGTATTAACACTGAAGCTTTCTTT.

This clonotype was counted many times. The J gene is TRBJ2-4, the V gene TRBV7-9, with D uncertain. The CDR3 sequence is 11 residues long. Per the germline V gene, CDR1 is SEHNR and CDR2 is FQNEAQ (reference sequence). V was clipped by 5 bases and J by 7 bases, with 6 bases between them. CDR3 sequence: CASSPVNIQYF. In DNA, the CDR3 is TGTGCCAGCAGCCCCGTCAACATTCAGTACTTC.

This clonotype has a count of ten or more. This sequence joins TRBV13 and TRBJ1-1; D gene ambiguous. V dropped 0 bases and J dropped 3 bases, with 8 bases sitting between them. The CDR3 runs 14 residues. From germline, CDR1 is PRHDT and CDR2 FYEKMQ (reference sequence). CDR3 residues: CASSLGRRDTEAFF. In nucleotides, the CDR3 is TGTGCCAGCAGCTTAGGCCGAAGGGACACTGAAGCTTTCTTT.

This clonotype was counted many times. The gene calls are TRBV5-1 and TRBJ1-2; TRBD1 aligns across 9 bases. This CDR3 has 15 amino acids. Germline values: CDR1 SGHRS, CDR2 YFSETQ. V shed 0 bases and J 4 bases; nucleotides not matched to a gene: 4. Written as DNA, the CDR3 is TGCGCCAGCAGCTTGGTGGACAGGGGATCCTATGGCTACACCTTC. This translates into CASSLVDRGSYGYTF.

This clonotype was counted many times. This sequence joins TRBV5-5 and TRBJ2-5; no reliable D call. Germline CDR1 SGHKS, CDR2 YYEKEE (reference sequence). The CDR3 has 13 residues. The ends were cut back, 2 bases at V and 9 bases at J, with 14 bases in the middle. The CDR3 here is CASSFRASWPQYF. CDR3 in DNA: TGTGCCAGCAGCTTTAGGGCGAGTTGGCCCCAGTACTTC.

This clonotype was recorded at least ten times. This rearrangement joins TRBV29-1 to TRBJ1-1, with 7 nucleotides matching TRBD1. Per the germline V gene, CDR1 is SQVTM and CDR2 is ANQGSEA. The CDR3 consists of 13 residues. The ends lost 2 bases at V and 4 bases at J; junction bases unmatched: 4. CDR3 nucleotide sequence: TGCAGCGTTGAACTGGGACAGAGCACTGAAGCTTTCTTT. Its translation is CSVELGQSTEAFF.

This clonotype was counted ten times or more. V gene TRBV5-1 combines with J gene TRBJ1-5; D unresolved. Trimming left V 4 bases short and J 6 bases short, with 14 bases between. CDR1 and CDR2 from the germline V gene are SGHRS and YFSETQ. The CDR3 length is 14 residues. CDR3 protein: CASSPQPQSQPQHF. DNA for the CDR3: TGCGCCAGCAGCCCCCAGCCCCAGAGTCAGCCCCAGCATTTT.

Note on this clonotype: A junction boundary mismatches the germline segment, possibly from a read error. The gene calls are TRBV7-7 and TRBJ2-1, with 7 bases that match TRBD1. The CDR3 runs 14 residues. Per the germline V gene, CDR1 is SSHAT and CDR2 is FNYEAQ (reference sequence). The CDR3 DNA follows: TGTGCTAGCAGCCCGGGACAGTTAAACAATGAGCAGTTCTTC. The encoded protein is CASSPGQLNNEQFF.

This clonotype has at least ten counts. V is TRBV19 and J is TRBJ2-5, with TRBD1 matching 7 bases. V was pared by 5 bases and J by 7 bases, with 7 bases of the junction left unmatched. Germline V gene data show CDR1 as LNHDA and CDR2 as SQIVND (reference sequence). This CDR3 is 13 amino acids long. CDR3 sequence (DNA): TGTGCCAGTAGTTACAGGGGTTCAGGGACCCAGTACTTC. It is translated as CASSYRGSGTQYF. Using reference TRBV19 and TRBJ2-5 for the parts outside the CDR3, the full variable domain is DGGITQSPKYLFRKEGQNVTLSCEQNLNHDAMYWYRQDPGQGLRLIYYSQIVNDFQKGDIAEGYSVSREKKESFPLTVTSAQKNPTAFYLCASSYRGSGTQYFGPGTRLLVL.